A selection of T cell receptor beta chains follows, all from one sample in a study of T cells in localized non-small cell lung cancer. Assay: immunoSEQ multiplex PCR; the TCRdb copy retains only in-frame clones and omits some. The data hold 75,000 to 95,000 clones, with about nine tenths observed a single time. The source material was peripheral blood, sampled before any cancer treatment. Receptors were obtained from a man between 40 and 75 years old with stage I squamous cell lung carcinoma. Each CDR3 is given with its conserved first and last residue. A D gene is named only where the DNA matches it firmly. Clone sizes are given selectively: once, few, many, or a class where the clone is expanded.

D gene	V gene	J gene	clone size	CDR3 length	CDR3 protein	CDR3 DNA
NA	TRBV15	TRBJ1-1	few	13	CATSREKWWEAFF	TGTGCCACCAGCAGAGAAAAGTGGTGGGAGGCTTTCTTT
NA	TRBV28	TRBJ2-7	NA	12	CASSLSSYEQYF	TGTGCCAGCAGTTTGAGCTCCTACGAGCAGTACTTC
NA	TRBV5-1	TRBJ2-3	once	14	CASSLVGTTDTQYF	TGCGCCAGCAGCTTGGTGGGGACCACAGATACGCAGTATTTT
NA	TRBV19	TRBJ1-5	NA	16	CASSIGARAGDQPQHF	TGTGCCAGTAGTATCGGGGCCAGGGCAGGGGATCAGCCCCAGCATTTT
NA	TRBV30	TRBJ2-2	NA	12	CAWSMAAGELFF	TGTGCCTGGAGTATGGCAGCCGGGGAGCTGTTTTTT
TRBD1	TRBV28	TRBJ2-3	NA	16	CASSHPAGGSTDTQYF	TGTGCCAGCAGTCACCCGGCAGGGGGTAGCACAGATACGCAGTATTTT
TRBD1	TRBV19	TRBJ2-1	NA	15	CASSMFTGAYNEQFF	TGTGCCAGTAGTATGTTCACAGGGGCCTACAATGAGCAGTTCTTC
NA	TRBV6-5	TRBJ2-2	NA	15	CASRAVPGPTGELFF	TGTGCCAGCAGGGCAGTCCCTGGCCCCACCGGGGAGCTGTTTTTT
NA	TRBV5-1	TRBJ1-2	NA	15	CASSLKQGPNYGYTF	TGCGCCAGCAGCTTGAAGCAGGGCCCTAACTATGGCTACACCTTC
NA	TRBV7-2	TRBJ1-1	NA	15	CASSFVTAGGAEAFF	TGTGCCAGCAGCTTCGTTACTGCGGGAGGCGCTGAAGCTTTCTTT
NA	TRBV7-8	TRBJ2-2	NA	15	CASSVPSVGTGELFF	TGTGCCAGCAGTGTCCCTTCGGTGGGGACCGGGGAGCTGTTTTTT
NA	TRBV6-5	TRBJ1-3	NA	14	CASTTYEGRNTIYF	TGTGCCAGCACCACCTACGAGGGAAGAAACACCATATATTTT
NA	TRBV5-4	TRBJ2-7	few	13	CASSPQSSYEQYF	TGTGCCAGCAGCCCCCAAAGCTCCTACGAGCAGTACTTC
TRBD1	TRBV11-2	TRBJ1-2	NA	13	CASKLTGGSGYTF	TGTGCCAGCAAACTTACAGGGGGTAGTGGCTACACCTTC
NA	TRBV7-3	TRBJ2-7	once	13	CASSLDSTYEQYF	TGTGCCAGCAGCTTAGACAGCACCTACGAGCAGTACTTC
TRBD1	TRBV7-2	TRBJ2-1	NA	14	CASSGQGNYNEQFF	TGTGCCAGCAGCGGACAGGGTAACTACAATGAGCAGTTCTTC
NA	TRBV7-9	TRBJ2-5	once	14	CASSFRQNQETQYF	TGTGCCAGCAGCTTTAGACAAAACCAAGAGACCCAGTACTTC
TRBD2	TRBV5-8	TRBJ2-2	NA	17	CASSLGLAGTNTGELFF	TGTGCCAGCAGCTTGGGGCTAGCGGGAACGAACACCGGGGAGCTGTTTTTT
NA	TRBV6-1	TRBJ1-5	NA	15	CATYGPKKGDQPQHF	TGTGCCACCTACGGGCCCAAGAAGGGGGATCAGCCCCAGCATTTT
TRBD2	TRBV25-1	TRBJ2-3	NA	18	CASSEYPTSGGASSTQYF	TGTGCCAGCAGTGAATATCCTACTAGCGGGGGGGCCTCTAGTACGCAGTATTTT
TRBD1	TRBV5-1	TRBJ1-2	NA	13	CASSGGTGAGYTF	TGCGCCAGCAGCGGGGGGACAGGGGCCGGCTACACCTTC
NA	TRBV27	TRBJ2-2	NA	11	CATRTTGELFF	TGTGCCACCCGAACCACCGGGGAGCTGTTTTTT
NA	TRBV10-3	TRBJ2-7	NA	15	CAISESRQLRYEQYF	TGTGCCATCAGTGAGTCGAGGCAGCTCCGTTACGAGCAGTACTTC
TRBD1	TRBV18	TRBJ2-3	NA	14	CASSGQGHTDTQYF	TGTGCCAGCTCAGGACAGGGCCACACAGATACGCAGTATTTT
NA	TRBV9	TRBJ2-5	NA	14	CASSVGVTLETQYF	TGTGCCAGCAGCGTAGGAGTGACATTGGAGACCCAGTACTTC
NA	TRBV7-2	TRBJ1-5	NA	14	CASSPRQTYQPQHF	TGTGCCAGCAGCCCACGACAGACCTATCAGCCCCAGCATTTT
NA	TRBV11-1	TRBJ1-1	NA	13	CASSLGLNTEAFF	TGTGCCAGCAGCTTGGGGTTAAACACTGAAGCTTTCTTT
NA	TRBV28	TRBJ1-3	NA	15	CSPAVYTSRGNTIYF	TGTTCCCCAGCAGTTTATACCTCTAGAGGAAACACCATATATTTT
NA	TRBV27	TRBJ1-2	once	14	CASSLSRRQSGYTF	TGTGCCAGCAGTTTATCGAGGAGACAGTCTGGCTACACCTTC
TRBD1	TRBV7-2	TRBJ1-5	NA	19	CASSLVRGQGQGMVPPQHF	TGTGCCAGCAGCTTAGTTAGGGGACAGGGGCAGGGTATGGTCCCGCCCCAGCATTTT
TRBD1	TRBV19	TRBJ2-5	NA	15	CASSRRQGASETQYF	TGTGCCAGTAGTCGCAGACAGGGAGCCTCGGAGACCCAGTACTTC
TRBD2	TRBV4-1	TRBJ2-5	NA	16	CASSPTSGFPRKTQYF	TGCGCCAGCAGCCCGACTAGCGGGTTTCCACGGAAGACCCAGTACTTC
NA	TRBV13	TRBJ1-1	NA	15	CASSLGGRGNTEAFF	TGTGCCAGCAGCTTAGGGGGCCGGGGGAACACTGAAGCTTTCTTT
NA	TRBV5-1	TRBJ1-2	NA	13	CASSLSYRSGYTF	TGCGCCAGCAGCTTATCGTACAGGAGTGGCTACACCTTC
TRBD1	TRBV7-2	TRBJ1-5	NA	15	CASSLYTGGIQPQHF	TGTGCCAGCAGCTTATATACAGGGGGCATTCAGCCCCAGCATTTT
TRBD2	TRBV6-1	TRBJ2-5	NA	15	CASSEALAGWETQYF	TGTGCCAGCAGTGAAGCACTAGCGGGGTGGGAGACCCAGTACTTC
NA	TRBV20-1	TRBJ1-3	NA	11	CSARSGNTIYF	TGCAGTGCTAGATCGGGAAACACCATATATTTT
TRBD1	TRBV7-9	TRBJ1-2	few	15	CASGFGTGANYGYTF	TGTGCCAGTGGCTTTGGGACAGGGGCCAACTATGGCTACACCTTC
NA	TRBV7-9	TRBJ1-1	once	13	CASSLSRDTEAFF	TGTGCCAGCAGCTTATCGAGGGACACTGAAGCTTTCTTT
NA	TRBV7-9	TRBJ1-1	NA	17	CASSLDGAATMNTEAFF	TGTGCCAGCAGCTTAGATGGAGCGGCTACTATGAACACTGAAGCTTTCTTT
NA	TRBV6-5	TRBJ1-2	NA	16	CASSYSGTAPNYGYTF	TGTGCCAGCAGTTACTCGGGGACGGCGCCGAACTATGGCTACACCTTC
TRBD1	TRBV7-3	TRBJ1-1	NA	15	CASSAGGLINPEAFF	TGTGCCAGCAGCGCAGGGGGGCTGATTAACCCTGAAGCTTTCTTT
NA	TRBV28	TRBJ1-5	NA	12	CASSFSGQPQHF	TGTGCCAGCAGTTTCTCAGGACAGCCCCAGCATTTT
NA	TRBV28	TRBJ2-4	NA	14	CASSLGIPKNIQYF	TGTGCCAGCAGTTTGGGCATACCCAAAAACATTCAGTACTTC
TRBD2	TRBV7-2	TRBJ2-7	NA	18	CASSSRMASGGIYYEQYF	TGTGCCAGCAGCTCCAGAATGGCTAGCGGGGGGATATACTACGAGCAGTACTTC
TRBD1	TRBV5-1	TRBJ1-1	NA	15	CASSSNGQGDTEAFF	TGCGCCAGCAGCTCAAACGGACAGGGGGACACTGAAGCTTTCTTT
NA	TRBV5-6	TRBJ2-1	once	11	CASSLYKVQFF	TGTGCCAGCAGCTTGTACAAGGTGCAGTTCTTC
NA	TRBV6-5	TRBJ2-7	once	15	CASSYSNQGTYEQYF	TGTGCCAGCAGTTACTCGAATCAGGGTACCTACGAGCAGTACTTC
NA	TRBV11-2	TRBJ2-3	NA	14	CASSLDPARPTQYF	TGTGCCAGCAGCTTAGATCCGGCGCGGCCTACGCAGTATTTT
TRBD1	TRBV19	TRBJ1-4	NA	16	CASSPTDNRGLGKLFF	TGTGCCAGTAGTCCTACCGACAACAGGGGGCTAGGAAAACTGTTTTTT
TRBD1	TRBV5-4	TRBJ2-7	NA	15	CASSLTGQDRYEQYF	TGTGCCAGCAGCTTAACCGGACAGGATCGTTACGAGCAGTACTTC
NA	TRBV9	TRBJ1-2	once	14	CASSPRTAARGYTF	TGTGCCAGCAGCCCACGGACAGCGGCCCGTGGCTACACCTTC
NA	TRBV2	TRBJ1-5	NA	14	CASTLEKRNQPQHF	TGTGCCAGCACACTCGAAAAGCGTAATCAGCCCCAGCATTTT
TRBD1	TRBV5-1	TRBJ1-1	NA	15	CASSLQGQGGTEAFF	TGCGCCAGCAGCTTGCAAGGACAGGGGGGAACTGAAGCTTTCTTT
TRBD1	TRBV7-9	TRBJ1-5	NA	15	CASSRGTVGNQPQHF	TGTGCCAGCAGCCGGGGGACAGTTGGCAATCAGCCCCAGCATTTT
TRBD1	TRBV5-1	TRBJ1-1	NA	15	CASSGGTDLNTEAFF	TGCGCCAGCAGCGGAGGGACAGACCTGAACACTGAAGCTTTCTTT
NA	TRBV4-2	TRBJ1-2	NA	13	CASSPLIETGYTF	TGTGCCAGCAGCCCCCTCATTGAGACGGGCTACACCTTC
NA	TRBV6-1	TRBJ2-2	NA	14	CASTERVFTGELFF	TGTGCCAGCACCGAGAGGGTTTTCACCGGGGAGCTGTTTTTT
NA	TRBV7-6	TRBJ1-1	NA	14	CASSFSYSGTEAFF	TGTGCCAGCAGCTTTAGCTACTCAGGCACTGAAGCTTTCTTT
NA	TRBV27	TRBJ1-1	few	13	CASSLFRRTEAFF	TGTGCCAGCAGTTTATTCCGCCGGACAGAAGCTTTCTTT